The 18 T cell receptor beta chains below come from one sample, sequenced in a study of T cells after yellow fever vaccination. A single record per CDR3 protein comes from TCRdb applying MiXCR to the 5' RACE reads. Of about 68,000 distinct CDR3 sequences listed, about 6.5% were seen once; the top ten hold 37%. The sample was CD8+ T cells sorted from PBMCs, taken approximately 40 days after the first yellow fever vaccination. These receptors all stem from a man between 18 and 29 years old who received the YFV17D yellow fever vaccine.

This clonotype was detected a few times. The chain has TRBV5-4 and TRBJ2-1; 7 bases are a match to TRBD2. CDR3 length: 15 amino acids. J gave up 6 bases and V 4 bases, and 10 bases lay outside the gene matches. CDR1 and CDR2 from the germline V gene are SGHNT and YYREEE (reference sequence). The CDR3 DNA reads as TGTGCCAGCAGCCCCCGGGGGGACGTAGCCAATGAGCAGTTCTTC. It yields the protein CASSPRGDVANEQFF. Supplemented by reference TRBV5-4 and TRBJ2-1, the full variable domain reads ETGVTQSPTHLIKTRGQQVTLRCSSQSGHNTVSWYQQALGQGPQFIFQYYREEENGRGNFPPRFSGLQFPNYSSELNVNALELDDSALYLCASSPRGDVANEQFFGPGTRLTVL.

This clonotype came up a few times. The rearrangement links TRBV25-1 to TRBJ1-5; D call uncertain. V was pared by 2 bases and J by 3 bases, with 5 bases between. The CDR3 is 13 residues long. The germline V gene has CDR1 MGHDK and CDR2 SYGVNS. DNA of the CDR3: TGTGCCAGCAGTGAAGACCTCAATCAGCCCCAGCATTTT. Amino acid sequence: CASSEDLNQPQHF. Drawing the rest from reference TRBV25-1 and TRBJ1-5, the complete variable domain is EADIYQTPRYLVIGTGKKITLECSQTMGHDKMYWYQQDPGMELHLIHYSYGVNSTEKGDLSSESTVSRIRTEHFPLTLESARPSHTSQYLCASSEDLNQPQHFGDGTRLSIL.

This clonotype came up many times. In DNA, the CDR3 is TGTGCCAGCTCGCCCGGAAGCTCTGGAAACACCATATATTTT. It specifies CASSPGSSGNTIYF. The chain uses TRBV18 and TRBJ1-3; D unresolved. CDR3 length equals 14 residues. CDR1 and CDR2 from the germline V gene are KGHSH and LQKENI. V gave up 6 bases and J gave up 0 bases, with 9 bases separating them.

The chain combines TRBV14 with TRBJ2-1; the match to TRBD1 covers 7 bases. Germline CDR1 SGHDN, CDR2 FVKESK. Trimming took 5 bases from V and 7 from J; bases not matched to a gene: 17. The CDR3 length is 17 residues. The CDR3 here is CASSWRPTGLVRNEQFF. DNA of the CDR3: TGTGCCAGCAGCTGGCGTCCGACAGGGCTCGTGAGAAATGAGCAGTTCTTC.

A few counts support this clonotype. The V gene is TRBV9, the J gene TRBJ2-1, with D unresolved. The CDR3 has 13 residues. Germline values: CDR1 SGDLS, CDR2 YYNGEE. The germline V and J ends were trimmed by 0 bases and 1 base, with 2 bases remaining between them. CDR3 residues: CASSVESYNEQFF. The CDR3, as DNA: TGTGCCAGCAGCGTAGAGTCCTACAATGAGCAGTTCTTC. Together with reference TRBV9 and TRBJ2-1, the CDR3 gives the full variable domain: DSGVTQTPKHLITATGQRVTLRCSPRSGDLSVYWYQQSLDQGLQFLIQYYNGEERAKGNILERFSAQQFPDLHSELNLSSLELGDSALYFCASSVESYNEQFFGPGTRLTVL.

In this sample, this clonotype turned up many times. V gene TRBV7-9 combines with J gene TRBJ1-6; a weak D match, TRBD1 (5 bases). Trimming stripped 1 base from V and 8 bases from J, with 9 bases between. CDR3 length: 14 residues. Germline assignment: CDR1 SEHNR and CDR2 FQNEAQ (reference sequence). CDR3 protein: CASSLEDTDSPLHF. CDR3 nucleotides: TGTGCCAGCAGCTTAGAGGACACGGATTCACCCCTCCACTTT.

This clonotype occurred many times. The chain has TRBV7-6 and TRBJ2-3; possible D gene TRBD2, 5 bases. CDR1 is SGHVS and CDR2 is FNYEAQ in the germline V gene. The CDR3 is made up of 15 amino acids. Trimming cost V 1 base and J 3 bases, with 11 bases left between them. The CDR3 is CASSLGHGITDTQYF. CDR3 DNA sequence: TGTGCCAGCAGCTTAGGCCACGGGATAACAGATACGCAGTATTTT.

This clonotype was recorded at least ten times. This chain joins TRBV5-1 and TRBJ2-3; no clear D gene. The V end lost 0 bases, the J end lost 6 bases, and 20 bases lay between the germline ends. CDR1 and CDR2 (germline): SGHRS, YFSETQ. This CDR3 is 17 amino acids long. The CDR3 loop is CASSLEPGREMGDTQYF. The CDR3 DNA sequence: TGCGCCAGCAGCTTGGAACCAGGAAGAGAGATGGGGGATACGCAGTATTTT.

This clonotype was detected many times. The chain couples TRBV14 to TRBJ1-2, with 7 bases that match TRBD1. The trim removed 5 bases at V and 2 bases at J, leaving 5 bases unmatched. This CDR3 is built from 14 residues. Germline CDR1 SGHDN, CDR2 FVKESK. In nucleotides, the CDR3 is TGTGCCAGCAGCAAAAGGGACAGCAACTATGGCTACACCTTC. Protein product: CASSKRDSNYGYTF.

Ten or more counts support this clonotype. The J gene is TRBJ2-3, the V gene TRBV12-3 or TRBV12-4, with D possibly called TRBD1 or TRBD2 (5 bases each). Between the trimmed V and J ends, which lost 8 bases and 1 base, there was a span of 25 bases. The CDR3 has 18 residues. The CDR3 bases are TGTGCCAGCGATTCCCCCCAAAGCGAGGGGCCGCGCACAGATACGCAGTATTTT. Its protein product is CASDSPQSEGPRTDTQYF.

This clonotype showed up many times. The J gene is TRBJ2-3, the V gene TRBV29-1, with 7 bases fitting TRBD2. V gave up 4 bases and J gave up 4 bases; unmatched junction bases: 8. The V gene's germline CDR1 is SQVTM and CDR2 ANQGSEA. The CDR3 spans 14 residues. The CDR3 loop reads CSVAGRGRADTQYF. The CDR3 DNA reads TGCAGCGTTGCGGGACGGGGGAGGGCAGATACGCAGTATTTT.

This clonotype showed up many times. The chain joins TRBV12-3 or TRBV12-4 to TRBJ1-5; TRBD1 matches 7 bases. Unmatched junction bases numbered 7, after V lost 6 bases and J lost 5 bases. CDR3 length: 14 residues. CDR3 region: CASSLTQGDQPQHF. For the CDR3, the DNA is TGTGCCAGCAGCCTTACTCAGGGGGATCAGCCCCAGCATTTT.

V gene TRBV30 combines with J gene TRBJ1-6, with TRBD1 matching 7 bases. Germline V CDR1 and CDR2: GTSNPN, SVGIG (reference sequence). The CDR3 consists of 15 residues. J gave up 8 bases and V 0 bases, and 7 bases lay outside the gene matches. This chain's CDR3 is CAWSVFGQGDSPLHF. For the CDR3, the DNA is TGTGCCTGGAGTGTATTCGGGCAGGGGGATTCACCCCTCCACTTT.

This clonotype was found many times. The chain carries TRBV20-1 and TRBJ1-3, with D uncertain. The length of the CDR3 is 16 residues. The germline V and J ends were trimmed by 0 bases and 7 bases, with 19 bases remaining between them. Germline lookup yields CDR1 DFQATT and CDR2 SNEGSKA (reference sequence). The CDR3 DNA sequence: TGCAGTGCTAGAGATTTGACCGCCGGGCCTTGGAACACCATATATTTT. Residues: CSARDLTAGPWNTIYF.

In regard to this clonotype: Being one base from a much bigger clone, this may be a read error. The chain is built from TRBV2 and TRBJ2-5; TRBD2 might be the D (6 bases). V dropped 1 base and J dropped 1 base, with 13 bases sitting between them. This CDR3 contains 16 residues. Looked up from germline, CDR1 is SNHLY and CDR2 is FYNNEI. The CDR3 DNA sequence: TGTGCCAGCAGTGAAGTGGGAGTAGCGGCCCAAGAGACCCAGTACTTC. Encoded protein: CASSEVGVAAQETQYF.

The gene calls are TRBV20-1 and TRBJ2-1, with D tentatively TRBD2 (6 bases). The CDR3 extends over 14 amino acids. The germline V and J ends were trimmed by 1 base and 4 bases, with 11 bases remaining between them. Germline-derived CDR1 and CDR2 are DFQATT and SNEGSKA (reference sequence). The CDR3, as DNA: TGCAGTGCTAGAGCGGGGGAACCTTACAATGAGCAGTTCTTC. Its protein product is CSARAGEPYNEQFF.

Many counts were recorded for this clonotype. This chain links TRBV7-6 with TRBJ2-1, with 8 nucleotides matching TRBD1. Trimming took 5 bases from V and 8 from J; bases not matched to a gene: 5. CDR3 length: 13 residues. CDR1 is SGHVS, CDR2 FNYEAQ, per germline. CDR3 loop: CASSPQGADEQFF. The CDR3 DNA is TGTGCCAGCAGCCCGCAGGGGGCGGATGAGCAGTTCTTC.

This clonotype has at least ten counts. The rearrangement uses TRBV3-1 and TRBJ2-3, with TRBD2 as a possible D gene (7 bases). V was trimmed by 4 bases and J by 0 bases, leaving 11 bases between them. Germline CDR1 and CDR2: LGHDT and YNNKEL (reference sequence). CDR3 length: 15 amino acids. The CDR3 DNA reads TGTGCCAGCAGCCGGGGGGGCCTGAGCACAGATACGCAGTATTTT. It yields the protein CASSRGGLSTDTQYF.